The T cell receptor (beta chain) under discussion was sequenced for a study of T cell responses to AZD1222 COVID-19 vaccine (dated by TCRdb to the early 2020s). A note on the overall study: AZD1222 recipients with second doses at about 4 weeks or about 12 weeks were pooled, because spike-specific TCR depth and breadth did not differ between schedules. A total of more than 230 trial participants underwent TCR sequencing, of whom about 200 had received two doses of AZD1222 and about 25 had received two doses of the MenACWY control vaccine. Enrollment into the trials was organized by age into subgroups of 18-55, 56-69 and 70-plus years, and those subgroups contained roughly 150, 30 and 60 TCR-sequenced participants, respectively. What the research found in general, with its limitations: After two AZD1222 doses, spike-specific TCR breadth and depth were significantly higher than at day 0 and than in MenACWY recipients. Conclusions about previously exposed vaccinees are limited, since just 5 to 7 AZD1222 recipients were seropositive for SARS-CoV-2 at baseline. Epitopes outside the regions mutated in the B.1.351 and B.1.1.7 variants were reportedly recognized by nearly half of the unique spike-specific TCRs. The whole spike protein was spanned by vaccine-associated CD4 TCRs, and dominant responses were seen in regions 160-218 and 743-854. Participants were mostly white British, with more females than males. The authors suggested clonal diversity may have been underestimated. The 56-69-year group was small, and its depth increase did not reach significance, likely because of low power. No day 14 peak-response samples were available, so repertoires were characterized only after the peak T cell response.

The sample's time point label, in plain terms: baseline before first vaccination. Vaccinee samples were obtained from the UK trials COV001 and COV002, which included a single-blind randomized controlled phase 2/3 trial of AZD1222 (ChAdOx1 nCoV-19) in healthy adults. Trial participant PBMC samples were collected at day 0 and day 28 after the second dose for TCRbeta chain sequencing. The count of this clone is one. The antigen this receptor binds is unknown. The record has no base qualities; no much larger clone is one base away. The CDR3 regions of human TCRbeta chains were analyzed by immunosequencing. Per the original workflow: TCRs in the repertoires were matched against a reference library of SARS-CoV-2-specific TCRs that had been generated with the MIRA antigen-specificity platform. Breadth meant the fraction of unique TCRs that were SARS-CoV-2-associated, whereas depth meant the fraction of total T cells that were SARS-CoV-2-associated. Using the MIRA data, every spike-specific TCR was mapped to the spike region that the TCR reacted to and assigned to either a CD4 or a CD8 class. Log10-transformed breadth and depth values were compared by one-way ANOVA with Sidak's multiple comparisons tests. As stored in TCRdb, this immuneACCESS dataset retains in-frame rearrangements with V and J assigned. A fraction of the clones does not appear; measured against another copy, unresolved V genes explain less than half of the discrepancy, and the remainder lacks a known reason. V, J and clone size reflect that table, while D and trimming were determined from the DNA. Within this sample are under 60,000 clones, with under 90% of them counted one time only. The ten largest make up roughly a tenth of the sample.

This clonotype was sampled from an adult in good health. This specimen was peripheral blood, taken on day 0 of AZD1222 vaccination.

The CDR3 reads as follows: CASSLPSGDTQYF. The sequenced DNA is TGTGCCAGCAGTTTACCCTCTGGAGATACGCAGTATTTT. The chain links TRBV12-3 or TRBV12-4 with TRBJ2-3; the D gene lacks a confident call. Inclusive of the bounding cysteine and phenylalanine, the CDR3 is 13 residues long. Left in the record is the CDR3 DNA by itself, 39 bases read in frame from the first base. Trimming takes 2 bases from V and 5 bases from J, and the germline ends sit 8 bases apart.